A single sample is the source of the 12 T cell receptor beta chains below, sequenced in a study of graft-versus-host responses after intestinal transplantation. Their antigens remain unidentified. The table came from immunoSEQ multiplex PCR; TCRdb's copy has only in-frame clones and leaves some out. The data contain around 110,000 clones, approximately 88% of them singletons. Sample: unstimulated CD4+ T cells sorted from spleen or lymph node cells, taken before transplant. These receptors came from a human donor who was the organ donor for an intestinal transplant.

The rearrangement joins TRBV5-4 to TRBJ2-1, with 8 bases identical to TRBD2. Germline V CDR1 and CDR2: SGHNT, YYREEE (reference sequence). The CDR3 runs to 17 residues. Trimming removed 0 bases from V and 4 bases from J; junction bases left unmatched: 9. The CDR3 reads CASSLEVAGLPYNEQFF. CDR3 in DNA: TGTGCCAGCAGCTTGGAGGTAGCGGGGCTACCTTACAATGAGCAGTTCTTC.

The sample holds a few counts of this clone. The chain uses TRBV6-5 and TRBJ2-7; a weak D match, TRBD1 (6 bases). Trimming cost V 0 bases and J 4 bases, with 13 bases left between them. The length of the CDR3 is 15 residues. CDR1 and CDR2 (germline): MNHEY, SVGAGI. The CDR3 region is CASSYSKTGLYEQYF. The CDR3 DNA sequence: TGTGCCAGCAGTTACTCGAAGACAGGTCTTTACGAGCAGTACTTC.

The chain combines TRBV6-5 with TRBJ1-4, with a weak D call TRBD1 (5 bases). Trimming shortened V by 8 bases and J by 11 bases, and 18 bases separated the two germline ends. The CDR3 length is 13 residues. Germline loops: CDR1 MNHEY, CDR2 SVGAGI. In DNA form, the CDR3 reads TGTGCCAGCCCGGGGGTATCTTCGCGCAAACTGTTTTTT. Translating gives CASPGVSSRKLFF.

CDR3 amino acids: CASRGLGQGRYEQYF. DNA for the CDR3: TGTGCCAGCAGGGGGCTCGGACAGGGGCGTTACGAGCAGTACTTC. The chain is built from TRBV27 and TRBJ2-7, with 9 nucleotides matching TRBD1. The CDR3 spans 15 residues. In germline, CDR1 is MNHEY, CDR2 SMNVEV (reference sequence). V dropped 6 bases and J dropped 4; count of bases not matched to a gene: 10.

The chain joins TRBV7-9 to TRBJ2-3; D gene unclear. The CDR3 consists of 16 residues. Trimming left V 2 bases short and J 2 bases short, with 14 bases between. Germline values: CDR1 SEHNR, CDR2 FQNEAQ (reference sequence). The CDR3: CASSLSRRLYTDTQYF. In nucleotides, the CDR3 is TGTGCCAGCAGCTTAAGTCGCCGGTTATACACAGATACGCAGTATTTT. Drawing the rest from reference TRBV7-9 and TRBJ2-3, the complete variable domain is DTGVSQNPRHKITKRGQNVTFRCDPISEHNRLYWYRQTLGQGPEFLTYFQNEAQLEKSRLLSDRFSAERPKGSFSTLEIQRTEQGDSAMYLCASSLSRRLYTDTQYFGPGTRLTVL.

The chain employs TRBV5-5 and TRBJ2-5, with 8 bases fitting TRBD2. Losses at the gene ends were 3 bases for V and 6 bases for J; bases not matched to a gene: 4. This CDR3 is built from 13 residues. Germline values: CDR1 SGHKS, CDR2 YYEKEE (reference sequence). The CDR3 loop reads CASSWTSLKTQYF. DNA of the CDR3: TGTGCCAGCAGCTGGACTAGCTTGAAGACCCAGTACTTC. The full variable domain, its missing parts supplied by reference TRBV5-5 and TRBJ2-5, is DAGVTQSPTHLIKTRGQQVTLRCSPISGHKSVSWYQQVLGQGPQFIFQYYEKEERGRGNFPDRFSARQFPNYSSELNVNALLLGDSALYLCASSWTSLKTQYFGPGTRLLVL.

The V and J genes are TRBV7-6 and TRBJ2-1, with 9 bases that match TRBD1. Germline CDR1 is SGHVS and CDR2 is FNYEAQ. The CDR3 sequence is 16 residues long. V lost 5 bases, J lost 5 bases, and 10 bases stayed unmatched. CDR3 amino acids: CASSLGRTGANNEQFF. The DNA for the CDR3 is TGTGCCAGCAGCCTAGGCCGGACAGGGGCTAACAATGAGCAGTTCTTC.

The chain links TRBV5-1 to TRBJ2-3; 9 bases agree with TRBD1. J gave up 6 bases and V 3 bases, and 14 bases lay outside the gene matches. The CDR3 extends over 17 amino acids. Per germline, CDR1 SGHRS and CDR2 YFSETQ. The CDR3 coding sequence is TGCGCCAGCAGCTATGGTAACCGGGACAGGGAGAAGGATACGCAGTATTTT. Residues: CASSYGNRDREKDTQYF.

The chain recombines TRBV6-5 with TRBJ1-6; no clear D gene. The CDR3 is made up of 14 amino acids. Germline V gene data show CDR1 as MNHEY and CDR2 as SVGAGI. The V gene lost 7 bases and the J gene lost 1 base, with 8 bases spanning the gap. The CDR3 DNA is TGTGCCAGCATCGCGGGGTCCTATAATTCACCCCTCCACTTT. This sequence encodes CASIAGSYNSPLHF.

V and J are TRBV5-1 and TRBJ2-3, with 9 bases matching TRBD2. V lost 1 base, J lost 6 bases, and 6 bases stayed unmatched. Germline V gives CDR1 SGHRS, CDR2 YFSETQ. The CDR3 runs to 15 residues. The DNA for the CDR3 is TGCGCCAGCAGCTTGTTGGCGGGGGGGCCGGATACGCAGTATTTT. It encodes CASSLLAGGPDTQYF.

The V gene is TRBV12-5, the J gene TRBJ2-7; 8 positions agree with TRBD2. Per the germline V gene, CDR1 is LGHNT and CDR2 is FRNRAP. This CDR3 comprises 15 residues. Losses at the gene ends were 0 bases for V and 3 bases for J; bases not matched to a gene: 4. The CDR3 bases are TGTGCTAGTGGTTTGGTAAGCGGGGGACTCTACGAGCAGTACTTC. As protein: CASGLVSGGLYEQYF.

V gene TRBV11-2 combines with J gene TRBJ1-3; D ambiguous. The CDR3 covers 15 residues. Trimming cost V 5 bases and J 2 bases, with 13 bases left between them. Germline-derived CDR1 and CDR2 are SGHAT and FQNNGV. This chain's CDR3 is CASSKGPRTGNTIYF. The CDR3 nucleotides are TGTGCCAGCAGCAAAGGACCGAGGACTGGAAACACCATATATTTT.